The 17 T cell receptor beta chains below were found in one sample sequenced in a study of cytomegalovirus exposure and HLA in healthy donors. In the PCR, 60 Vbeta and 13 Jbeta primers were used. Libraries were prepared by immunoSEQ multiplex PCR; TCRdb keeps only in-frame clonotypes and omits some of them. The repertoire holds 120,000 to 150,000 clones, with about 72% as singletons. The sample comprised PBMCs. Receptors were obtained from a man in his forties or fifties in good health and CMV-seronegative.

A single count supports this clone. The V and J genes are TRBV30 and TRBJ2-1; D unclear. The CDR3 covers 13 residues. Germline V gene sequence: CDR1 GTSNPN, CDR2 SVGIG (reference sequence). V shed 0 bases and J shed 4 bases, with 7 bases lying between them. CDR3: CAWSVNRYNEQFF. The CDR3 DNA reads TGTGCCTGGAGTGTAAACAGATACAATGAGCAGTTCTTC.

Written as DNA, the CDR3 is TGTGCCAGCAGTGGGGGTAAAGGGGGGACCCAGTACTTC. Its protein product is CASSGGKGGTQYF. This chain joins TRBV2 and TRBJ2-5; maybe TRBD1 (6 bases). This CDR3 is built from 13 residues. Germline values: CDR1 SNHLY, CDR2 FYNNEI. Trimming took 4 bases from V and 7 from J, leaving 13 bases between them.

The rearrangement uses TRBV27 and TRBJ1-5, with D perhaps matching TRBD1 (5 bases). CDR3 length: 13 amino acids. In germline, CDR1 is MNHEY, CDR2 SMNVEV (reference sequence). Trimming took off 8 bases at V and 7 bases at J, with 15 bases between the two ends. In DNA form, the CDR3 reads TGTGCCAGCGCCCCCTGGGCAGGGCAGCCCCAGCATTTT. This gives the protein CASAPWAGQPQHF.

The chain employs TRBV7-2 and TRBJ2-7; D is possibly TRBD2 (5 bases). V dropped 0 bases and J dropped 2 bases, with 20 bases sitting between them. This CDR3 is built from 18 residues. Germline CDR1 is SGHTA and CDR2 is FQGNSA. The CDR3 here is CASSLAGSGVSLTYEQYF. CDR3 bases: TGTGCCAGCAGCTTAGCGGGGTCCGGGGTGAGCCTTACCTACGAGCAGTACTTC.

The sample holds a few counts of this clone. This chain connects TRBV6-6 to TRBJ2-4, with a possible D match to TRBD2 (5 bases). V lost 5 bases, J lost 8 bases, and 13 bases lay in between. The CDR3 runs 13 residues. CDR1 MNHNY and CDR2 SVGAGI come from the germline V gene (reference sequence). CDR3 region: CASSTQRVDIQYF. The DNA of the CDR3 is TGTGCCAGCAGTACCCAGAGGGTAGACATTCAGTACTTC.

This chain uses TRBV9 with TRBJ2-1; 8 bases line up with TRBD1. Trimming at V came to 4 bases and at J to 9 bases, leaving 12 bases not matched to a gene. The CDR3 is made up of 15 amino acids. The germline gives CDR1 SGDLS, CDR2 YYNGEE. For the CDR3, the DNA is TGTGCCAGCAGCCCAACCGGGACAGGCTCGCGTGAGCAGTTCTTC. The encoded protein is CASSPTGTGSREQFF.

The CDR3 sequence: CASSQTGLAYYGYTF. CDR3 DNA: TGTGCCAGCAGCCAGACAGGTCTAGCTTACTATGGCTACACCTTC. V usage is TRBV5-6 and J usage is TRBJ1-2, with D perhaps matching TRBD1 (6 bases). Germline loops: CDR1 SGHDT, CDR2 YYEEEE. Trimming left V 4 bases short and J 3 bases short, with 16 bases between. CDR3 length: 15 residues.

The chain is built from TRBV2 and TRBJ2-1, with 11 bases identical to TRBD2. The CDR3 contains 16 residues. After removal of 5 bases from V and 8 bases from J, the junction contained 11 bases not matched to a gene. Germline CDR1 SNHLY, CDR2 FYNNEI. The CDR3 loop reads CASSLSGTSGIDEQFF. DNA of the CDR3: TGTGCCAGCAGTCTATCCGGGACTAGCGGAATTGATGAGCAGTTCTTC.

This clone was seen once. This chain connects TRBV5-6 to TRBJ2-7; TRBD2 might be the D (6 bases). V was clipped by 3 bases and J by 3 bases, with 16 bases between them. CDR3 length equals 15 residues. Germline lookup yields CDR1 SGHDT and CDR2 YYEEEE. The CDR3 region is CASSWVTGVRYEQYF. The CDR3 nucleotides are TGTGCCAGCAGCTGGGTTACGGGGGTCCGCTACGAGCAGTACTTC.

In regard to this clone: At one boundary the junction diverges from the germline segment, which might be a read error. V is TRBV5-5 and J is TRBJ1-6; a weak D match, TRBD1 (6 bases). Germline V lookup: CDR1 SGHKS, CDR2 YYEKEE (reference sequence). The CDR3 is 14 residues long. As DNA, the CDR3 is TGTGCCAGCACCGATAGGGGGAGCTATTCACCCCTCAACTTT. Translated: CASTDRGSYSPLNF.

The rearrangement uses TRBV27 and TRBJ1-1, with no clear D. V was pared by 7 bases and J by 0 bases, with 12 bases between. The CDR3 sequence is 14 residues long. From germline, CDR1 is MNHEY and CDR2 SMNVEV (reference sequence). CDR3 DNA sequence: TGTGCCAGCAAGAGGGCTGGCGTGAACACTGAAGCTTTCTTT. This encodes CASKRAGVNTEAFF.

The rearrangement links TRBV5-1 to TRBJ2-7; 9 nucleotides agree with TRBD1. Germline CDR1 reads SGHRS; CDR2 reads YFSETQ. The CDR3 loop spans 14 amino acids. V shed 2 bases, J shed 5 bases, and the junction held 5 bases outside the gene matches. The chain's CDR3 is CASSLGTGSHEQYF. The CDR3, as DNA: TGCGCCAGCAGCTTAGGGACAGGGTCCCACGAGCAGTACTTC.

This rearrangement joins TRBV5-1 to TRBJ2-7, with 9 positions matching TRBD2. The germline V gene encodes CDR1 SGHRS and CDR2 YFSETQ. CDR3 length equals 16 residues. The V and J ends lost 4 bases and 0 bases, in that order; junction bases with no gene match: 8. The CDR3 DNA reads as TGCGCCAGCAGCCCTTCGGGTAGCGGGAGCTCCTACGAGCAGTACTTC. It translates to CASSPSGSGSSYEQYF.

V is TRBV7-8 and J is TRBJ1-5; D not certain. V lost 5 bases and J 2 bases, leaving 13 bases between the germline ends. Germline V lookup: CDR1 SGHVS, CDR2 FQNEAQ. The CDR3 extends over 15 amino acids. DNA for the CDR3: TGTGCCAGCAGCCCGACTATGGTTGGCAATCAGCCCCAGCATTTT. This sequence encodes CASSPTMVGNQPQHF. Together with reference TRBV7-8 and TRBJ1-5, the CDR3 gives the full variable domain: GAGVSQSPRYKVAKRGQDVALRCDPISGHVSLFWYQQALGQGPEFLTYFQNEAQLDKSGLPSDRFFAERPEGSVSTLKIQRTQQEDSAVYLCASSPTMVGNQPQHFGDGTRLSIL.

This clone has more than one count but fewer than ten. The J gene is TRBJ1-5, the V gene TRBV7-8; possible D gene TRBD1, 6 bases. V was clipped by 4 bases and J by 2 bases, with 12 bases between them. Germline loops: CDR1 SGHVS, CDR2 FQNEAQ. The CDR3 totals 15 residues. CDR3 residues: CASSYTGLGNQPQHF. As DNA, the CDR3 is TGTGCCAGCAGCTATACAGGGCTGGGCAATCAGCCCCAGCATTTT. The entire variable domain, with the rest obtained from reference TRBV7-8 and TRBJ1-5, is as follows: GAGVSQSPRYKVAKRGQDVALRCDPISGHVSLFWYQQALGQGPEFLTYFQNEAQLDKSGLPSDRFFAERPEGSVSTLKIQRTQQEDSAVYLCASSYTGLGNQPQHFGDGTRLSIL.

The table lists this clone with a count of one. This sequence joins TRBV2 and TRBJ2-7; D is possibly TRBD1 (6 bases). Germline V gene sequence: CDR1 SNHLY, CDR2 FYNNEI. The germline V and J ends were trimmed by 7 bases and 3 bases, with 13 bases remaining between them. The CDR3 contains 13 residues. This chain's CDR3 is CASNDRYSYEQYF. In DNA, the CDR3 is TGTGCCAGCAACGACAGGTACAGCTACGAGCAGTACTTC.

The CDR3 loop reads CASSLVGSGGSTDTQYF. The CDR3 nucleotides read TGCGCCAGCAGCTTGGTGGGTAGCGGGGGATCCACAGATACGCAGTATTTT. V and J are TRBV5-1 and TRBJ2-3; TRBD2 matches 9 bases. The V gene end was trimmed by 0 bases and the J gene end by 2 bases; junction bases not matched to a gene: 7. The CDR3 runs 17 residues. The V gene's germline CDR1 is SGHRS and CDR2 YFSETQ.